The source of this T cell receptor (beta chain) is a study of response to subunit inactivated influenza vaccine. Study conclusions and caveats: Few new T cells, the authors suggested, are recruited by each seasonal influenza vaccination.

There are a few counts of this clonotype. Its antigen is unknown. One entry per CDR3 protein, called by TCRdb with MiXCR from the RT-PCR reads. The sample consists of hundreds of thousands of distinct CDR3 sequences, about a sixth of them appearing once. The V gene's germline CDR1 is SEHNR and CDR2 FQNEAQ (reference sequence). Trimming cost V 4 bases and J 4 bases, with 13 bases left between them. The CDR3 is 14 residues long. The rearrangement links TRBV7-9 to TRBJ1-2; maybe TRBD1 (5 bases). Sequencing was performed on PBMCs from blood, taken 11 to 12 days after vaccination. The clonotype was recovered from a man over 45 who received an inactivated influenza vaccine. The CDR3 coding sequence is TGTGCCAGCAGCTCCCACCGGGACCCCTATGGCTACACCTTC. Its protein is CASSSHRDPYGYTF.